These T cell receptor beta chains were read from a single sample in a study of blood T cell repertoires in COVID-19. Profiled with immunoSEQ multiplex PCR; TCRdb holds only in-frame clones, not every one. Of about 130,000 clones in the sample, 70% to 80% are singletons; the top ten hold 4.5% to 5%. What was sequenced was peripheral blood. Receptors were obtained from a woman in her 70s with COVID-19, enrolled during active disease. Each CDR3 is given with its conserved first and last residue. The D gene is left open where the match is weak. Clone size appears in some rows only: once, few, many, or a class for an expanded clone.

abundance	v_gene	j_gene	d_gene	CDR3aa	CDR3nt
once	TRBV28	TRBJ1-2	-	CASSLSGRVHGYTF	TGTGCCAGCAGTTTATCGGGCAGGGTGCATGGCTACACCTTC
-	TRBV18	TRBJ1-4	-	CASSPVATNEKLFF	TGTGCCAGCTCACCCGTTGCAACTAATGAAAAACTGTTTTTT
-	TRBV5-4	TRBJ1-2	-	CASTDWAGPRYYGYTF	TGTGCCAGCACCGACTGGGCAGGGCCGAGGTACTATGGCTACACCTTC
-	TRBV2	TRBJ1-2	-	CAAAREGYTF	TGTGCCGCCGCGAGGGAGGGCTACACCTTC
-	TRBV7-9	TRBJ1-1	TRBD1	CASSQRGQGASEAFF	TGTGCCAGCAGTCAGCGGGGACAGGGGGCTTCTGAAGCTTTCTTT
few	TRBV14	TRBJ2-3	-	CASSQSAGNVDTQYF	TGTGCCAGCAGCCAGTCGGCAGGGAATGTAGATACGCAGTATTTT
-	TRBV11-2	TRBJ1-2	TRBD1	CASSGRDRWLSYTF	TGTGCCAGCAGCGGAAGGGACAGGTGGCTAAGCTACACCTTC
-	TRBV7-2	TRBJ2-7	TRBD2	CASSVFSGGEAPYEQYF	TGTGCCAGCAGCGTATTTTCGGGGGGGGAGGCACCCTACGAGCAGTACTTC
-	TRBV4-3	TRBJ2-7	-	CASSQDLNYEQYF	TGCGCCAGCAGCCAAGATCTTAACTACGAGCAGTACTTC
-	TRBV15	TRBJ2-7	-	CATSRAAGVRTEQYF	TGTGCCACCAGCAGAGCGGCAGGGGTACGAACCGAGCAGTACTTC
few	TRBV6-6	TRBJ1-2	TRBD1	CASQSRGQGNGYTF	TGTGCCAGCCAATCCCGGGGACAGGGGAATGGCTACACCTTC
-	TRBV18	TRBJ1-4	-	CASSEQQGRGEKLFF	TGTGCCAGCTCCGAACAACAGGGACGGGGTGAAAAACTGTTTTTT
-	TRBV4-1	TRBJ1-2	-	CASSQDQNKGQYGYTF	TGCGCCAGCAGCCAAGATCAGAATAAAGGACAGTATGGCTACACCTTC
-	TRBV5-6	TRBJ1-6	-	CASSLRSGGGIDSPLHF	TGTGCCAGCAGCTTGCGTAGCGGTGGGGGGATCGATTCACCCCTCCACTTT
-	TRBV11-3	TRBJ2-1	-	CASSLGLGRYNEQFF	TGTGCCAGCAGCTTAGGGCTGGGGCGATACAATGAGCAGTTCTTC
-	TRBV28	TRBJ1-4	-	CASSFPRSTNEKLFF	TGTGCCAGCAGTTTCCCTAGGTCAACTAATGAAAAACTGTTTTTT
-	TRBV4-1	TRBJ2-7	-	CASSQVWAVSSYEQYF	TGCGCCAGCAGCCAAGTTTGGGCCGTGAGCTCCTACGAGCAGTACTTC
many	TRBV11-2	TRBJ1-3	-	CASSLVRGNTIYF	TGTGCCAGCAGCTTAGTCCGTGGAAACACCATATATTTT
-	TRBV4-2	TRBJ1-2	-	CASSQEITGNYGYTF	TGTGCCAGCAGCCAAGAAATAACCGGGAACTATGGCTACACCTTC
-	TRBV19	TRBJ1-2	TRBD1	CATRTGGNYGYTF	TGTGCCACCCGGACAGGAGGGAACTATGGCTACACCTTC
-	TRBV7-9	TRBJ2-3	-	CASSPRTDTQYF	TGTGCCAGCAGCCCTCGCACAGATACGCAGTATTTT
-	TRBV7-2	TRBJ2-3	TRBD2	CAGSRRSTSGADTQYF	TGTGCCGGCAGCCGTCGATCGACTAGCGGGGCAGATACGCAGTATTTT
-	TRBV5-1	TRBJ2-7	-	CASSLALSDSYEQYF	TGCGCCAGCAGCTTGGCACTTTCCGACTCCTACGAGCAGTACTTC
-	TRBV5-1	TRBJ1-1	-	CASSLAGIEAEAFF	TGCGCCAGCAGCTTGGCGGGGATTGAGGCTGAAGCTTTCTTT
-	TRBV7-2	TRBJ2-7	-	CASSLEAAASYEQYF	TGTGCCAGCAGCTTAGAAGCGGCAGCCTCCTACGAGCAGTACTTC
few	TRBV18	TRBJ1-2	TRBD1	CASSPGTGNYGYTF	TGTGCCAGCTCACCAGGGACAGGGAACTATGGCTACACCTTC
-	TRBV11-2	TRBJ2-3	TRBD2	CASSLRGAGDRTDTQYF	TGTGCCAGCAGCTTAAGAGGAGCGGGGGACCGCACAGATACGCAGTATTTT
-	TRBV3-1/TRBV3-2	TRBJ1-6	-	CASSHDPGDSPLHF	TGTGCCAGCAGCCATGACCCGGGGGATTCACCCCTCCACTTT
once	TRBV7-2	TRBJ2-5	TRBD2	CASSQGRAETQYF	TGTGCCAGCAGCCAAGGGAGGGCCGAGACCCAGTACTTC
-	TRBV7-2	TRBJ1-1	-	CASSSSVIDTEAFF	TGTGCCAGCAGCTCGAGCGTCATAGACACTGAAGCTTTCTTT
-	TRBV24-1	TRBJ2-5	TRBD1	CATSEGTGAYQETQYF	TGTGCCACCAGTGAAGGGACAGGGGCGTACCAAGAGACCCAGTACTTC
-	TRBV19	TRBJ1-1	-	CASKSSGDTEAFF	TGTGCCAGTAAGTCCTCCGGGGACACTGAAGCTTTCTTT
once	TRBV19	TRBJ1-2	-	CATDSGTPVYGYTF	TGTGCCACCGACTCCGGGACACCCGTCTATGGCTACACCTTC
-	TRBV4-2	TRBJ2-1	-	CASSQGGSSYNEQFF	TGTGCCAGCAGCCAAGGAGGTAGCTCCTACAATGAGCAGTTCTTC
-	TRBV5-1	TRBJ1-1	-	CASSFHRITEAFF	TGCGCCAGCAGCTTTCACAGAATCACTGAAGCTTTCTTT
-	TRBV5-1	TRBJ2-2	TRBD1	CASSSGTVNTGELFF	TGCGCCAGCAGTTCCGGGACAGTGAACACCGGGGAGCTGTTTTTT
-	TRBV27	TRBJ1-6	TRBD1	CASRAGGRALHF	TGTGCCAGCAGGGCAGGGGGTAGGGCCCTCCACTTT
-	TRBV4-2	TRBJ1-5	TRBD1	CASSQEVPQGGSNQPQHF	TGTGCCAGCAGCCAAGAGGTTCCACAGGGGGGTAGCAATCAGCCCCAGCATTTT
-	TRBV18	TRBJ2-7	TRBD2	CASSPDYGGVGEQYF	TGTGCCAGCTCACCCGATTACGGGGGGGTTGGCGAGCAGTACTTC
many	TRBV6-5	TRBJ1-5	-	CASSRVSNQPQHF	TGTGCCAGCAGCCGCGTTAGCAATCAGCCCCAGCATTTT
-	TRBV5-1	TRBJ2-1	-	CASSSLPQGSSNEQFF	TGCGCCAGCAGCTCCCTCCCACAGGGATCTTCAAATGAGCAGTTCTTC
-	TRBV6-2/TRBV6-3	TRBJ2-7	-	CASSTGDNYEQYF	TGTGCCAGCAGTACAGGAGATAACTACGAGCAGTACTTC
-	TRBV21-1	TRBJ2-3	-	CASSKDVAGWADTQYF	TGTGCCAGCAGCAAAGATGTGGCAGGGTGGGCAGATACGCAGTATTTT